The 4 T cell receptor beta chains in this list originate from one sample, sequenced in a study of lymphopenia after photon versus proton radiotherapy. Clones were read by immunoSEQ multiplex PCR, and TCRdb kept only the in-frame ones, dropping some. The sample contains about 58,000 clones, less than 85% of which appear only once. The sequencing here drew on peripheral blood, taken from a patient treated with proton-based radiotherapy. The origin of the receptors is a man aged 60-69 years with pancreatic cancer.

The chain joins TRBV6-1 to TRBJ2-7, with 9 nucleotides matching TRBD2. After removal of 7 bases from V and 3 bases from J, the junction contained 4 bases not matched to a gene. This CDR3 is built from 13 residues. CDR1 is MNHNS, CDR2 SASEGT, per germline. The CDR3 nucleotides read TGTGCCAGCAAGGATAGCGGGAGCTACGAGCAGTACTTC. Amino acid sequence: CASKDSGSYEQYF.

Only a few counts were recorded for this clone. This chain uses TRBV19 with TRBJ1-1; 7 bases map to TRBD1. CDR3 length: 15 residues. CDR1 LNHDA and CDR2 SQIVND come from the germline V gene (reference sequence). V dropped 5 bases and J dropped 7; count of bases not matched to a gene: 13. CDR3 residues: CASSSWSGGVREAFF. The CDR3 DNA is TGTGCCAGTAGTTCGTGGTCAGGGGGAGTTCGTGAAGCTTTCTTT.

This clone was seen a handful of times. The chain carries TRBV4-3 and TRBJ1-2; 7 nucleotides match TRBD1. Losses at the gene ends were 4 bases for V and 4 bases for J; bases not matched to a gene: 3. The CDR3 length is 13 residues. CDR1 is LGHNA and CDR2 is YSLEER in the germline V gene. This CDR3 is CASSPGQAYGYTF. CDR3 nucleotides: TGCGCCAGCAGCCCAGGACAGGCCTATGGCTACACCTTC.

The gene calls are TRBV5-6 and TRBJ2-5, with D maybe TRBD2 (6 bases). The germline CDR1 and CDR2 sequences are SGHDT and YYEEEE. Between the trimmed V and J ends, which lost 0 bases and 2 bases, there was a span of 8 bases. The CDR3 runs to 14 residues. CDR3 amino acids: CASSLAGVQETQYF. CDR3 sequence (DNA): TGTGCCAGCAGCTTGGCGGGGGTGCAAGAGACCCAGTACTTC.